The 17 T cell receptor beta chains below come from one sample, sequenced in a study of cytomegalovirus exposure and HLA in healthy donors. This PCR relied on a set of 60 Vbeta primers and 13 Jbeta primers. Profiled with immunoSEQ multiplex PCR; TCRdb holds only in-frame clones, not every one. The profile shows around 130,000 clones, 74% of them singletons. What was sequenced was PBMCs. These receptors came from a woman between 45 and 65 years old in good health and CMV-seropositive.

The chain is built from TRBV28 and TRBJ1-2, with D perhaps matching TRBD1 (5 bases). This CDR3 is 14 amino acids long. Germline CDR1 MDHEN, CDR2 SYDVKM. The V end lost 8 bases, the J end lost 6 bases, and 19 bases lay between the germline ends. The CDR3 DNA is TGTGCCAGCTCCACCCTAAATGACAGTGATGGCTACACCTTC. Amino acid sequence: CASSTLNDSDGYTF.

To note about this clone: One end of the junction does not line up with germline, which may come from a read error. The V call is TRBV7-9, the J call TRBJ1-5; D might be TRBD1 (6 bases). This CDR3 has 12 residues. Germline V CDR1 and CDR2: SEHNR, FQNEAQ (reference sequence). CDR3 coding DNA: TGTTCCAGCAGCCAGGGGTCCCAGCCCCAGCATTTT. As protein: CSSSQGSQPQHF.

The chain has TRBV6-6 and TRBJ2-3; D gene uncertain. In germline, CDR1 is MNHNY, CDR2 SVGAGI (reference sequence). This CDR3 spans 16 amino acids. V was trimmed by 6 bases and J by 0 bases, leaving 16 bases between them. The CDR3 here is CASRGIGLTSTDTQYF. Here the CDR3 DNA reads TGTGCCAGCAGGGGTATTGGGTTGACTAGCACAGATACGCAGTATTTT.

The chain carries TRBV5-5 and TRBJ2-1; 9 positions agree with TRBD1. V was pared by 4 bases and J by 9 bases, with 8 bases of the junction left unmatched. The germline V gene encodes CDR1 SGHKS and CDR2 YYEKEE (reference sequence). This CDR3 is built from 14 residues. The CDR3 DNA follows: TGTGCCAGCAGCCGGACAGGGGACGGCGCTGAGCAGTTCTTC. It codes for CASSRTGDGAEQFF.

The table lists this clone with a few counts. The V and J genes are TRBV23-1 and TRBJ2-5, with TRBD2 identical over 9 bases. TRBV23-1 is given ORF status, its function remaining uncertain. V shed 6 bases, J shed 5 bases, and the junction held 10 bases outside the gene matches. The CDR3 has 15 residues. For the CDR3, the DNA is TGCGCCAGCAGCCAAGGGTTCACTAGCGGGGAGACCCAGTACTTC. Its translation is CASSQGFTSGETQYF.

The rearrangement uses TRBV19 and TRBJ1-5; TRBD1 matches 9 bases. Germline V CDR1 and CDR2: LNHDA, SQIVND (reference sequence). J was trimmed by 4 bases and V by 3 bases; bases with no gene match: 4. The CDR3 spans 15 residues. This chain's CDR3 is CASSITGTGNQPQHF. In nucleotides, the CDR3 is TGTGCCAGTAGTATCACCGGGACAGGGAATCAGCCCCAGCATTTT.

The chain uses TRBV7-9 and TRBJ1-1, with unresolved D. This CDR3 has 15 amino acids. The V and J ends lost 4 bases and 4 bases respectively, with 16 bases between them. CDR1 and CDR2 from the germline V gene are SEHNR and FQNEAQ (reference sequence). CDR3 DNA: TGTGCCAGCAGCTCGCGACGGGGAAGGAGCACTGAAGCTTTCTTT. Translation gives CASSSRRGRSTEAFF.

The V gene is TRBV6-5, the J gene TRBJ1-6; 9 nucleotides line up with TRBD1. CDR1 is MNHEY, CDR2 SVGAGI, per germline. The ends lost 6 bases at V and 9 bases at J; junction bases unmatched: 9. CDR3 length equals 15 residues. In DNA form, the CDR3 reads TGTGCCAGCAGCTCCCGTGGGGACAGGGTTTCACCCCTCCACTTT. It encodes CASSSRGDRVSPLHF.

This clone was observed a handful of times. The V gene is TRBV6-1, the J gene TRBJ2-7, with D uncertain. Germline-derived CDR1 and CDR2 are MNHNS and SASEGT. CDR3 size: 12 residues. V was pared by 2 bases and J by 3 bases, with 5 bases between. CDR3 nucleotides: TGTGCCAGCAGTGAACGGAGCTACGAGCAGTACTTC. Translating gives CASSERSYEQYF.

As concerns this clone: Other nucleotide sequences from this sample produce the same CDR3. This chain joins TRBV6-1 and TRBJ2-3; TRBD2 matches at 8 bases. Trimming removed 4 bases from V and 6 bases from J; junction bases left unmatched: 0. From germline, CDR1 is MNHNS and CDR2 SASEGT. The CDR3 sequence is 12 residues long. CDR3 loop: CASSGGGDTQYF. In nucleotides, the CDR3 is TGTGCCAGCAGTGGCGGGGGGGATACGCAGTATTTT.

The gene calls are TRBV15 and TRBJ2-1, with D unclear. V dropped 0 bases and J dropped 7 bases, with 4 bases sitting between them. Per germline, CDR1 LNHNV and CDR2 YYDKDF (reference sequence). The CDR3 covers 12 residues. As DNA, the CDR3 is TGTGCCACCAGCAGAGAACTTAATGAGCAGTTCTTC. As protein: CATSRELNEQFF. The entire variable domain, with the rest obtained from reference TRBV15 and TRBJ2-1, is as follows: DAMVIQNPRYQVTQFGKPVTLSCSQTLNHNVMYWYQQKSSQAPKLLFHYYDKDFNNEADTPDNFQSRRPNTSFCFLDIRSPGLGDTAMYLCATSRELNEQFFGPGTRLTVL.

The V and J genes are TRBV7-2 and TRBJ2-3; perhaps TRBD2 as D (6 bases). Trimming took off 3 bases at V and 5 bases at J, with 12 bases between the two ends. CDR1 and CDR2 (germline): SGHTA, FQGNSA. This CDR3 is built from 14 residues. This CDR3 is CASSFGGAGDTQYF. In DNA, the CDR3 is TGTGCCAGCAGCTTCGGCGGGGCGGGAGATACGCAGTATTTT.

The V and J genes are TRBV19 and TRBJ2-2; 9 bases align to TRBD2. The junction had 9 bases not matched to a gene; V was cut back by 3 bases and J by 1 base. The CDR3 has 18 amino acids. CDR1 LNHDA and CDR2 SQIVND come from the germline V gene (reference sequence). The CDR3 nucleotides are TGTGCCAGTAGTATCTGGAGCGGGGGGCTCGAGAACACCGGGGAGCTGTTTTTT. This gives the protein CASSIWSGGLENTGELFF.

The chain couples TRBV25-1 to TRBJ2-5, with TRBD1 identical over 11 bases. The germline V gene encodes CDR1 MGHDK and CDR2 SYGVNS. There are 16 residues in the CDR3. Losses at the gene ends were 5 bases for V and 5 bases for J; bases not matched to a gene: 10. The chain's CDR3 is CASSRGDRGVRETQYF. The CDR3 DNA is TGTGCCAGCAGTCGGGGGGACAGGGGGGTCAGGGAGACCCAGTACTTC.

CDR3 protein: CASSTDRNQPQHF. Here the CDR3 DNA reads TGTGCCAGTAGTACGGACAGGAATCAGCCCCAGCATTTT. The gene calls are TRBV19 and TRBJ1-5; 7 nucleotides agree with TRBD1. Trimming removed 4 bases from V and 4 bases from J; junction bases left unmatched: 1. This CDR3 is 13 amino acids long. The V gene's germline CDR1 is LNHDA and CDR2 SQIVND (reference sequence).

The chain has TRBV6-1 and TRBJ1-2; TRBD1 matches at 7 bases. The CDR3 sequence is 14 residues long. Germline V gene sequence: CDR1 MNHNS, CDR2 SASEGT. V lost 6 bases to trimming and J lost 0 bases; unmatched junction nucleotides: 4. The CDR3 DNA reads TGTGCCAGCAGCGAGACAGGGACTAACTATGGCTACACCTTC. Amino acids: CASSETGTNYGYTF.

This clone has a handful of counts. V usage is TRBV11-2 and J usage is TRBJ2-5, with TRBD1 matching 7 bases. Per germline, CDR1 SGHAT and CDR2 FQNNGV. V lost 5 bases to trimming and J lost 4 bases; unmatched junction nucleotides: 1. The length of the CDR3 is 12 residues. CDR3 sequence (DNA): TGTGCCAGCAGCCGACAGGGAGAGACCCAGTACTTC. Translating gives CASSRQGETQYF.